A single T cell receptor beta chain is shown here with its context. Antigen unknown. The V and J ends lost 4 bases and 2 bases respectively, with 9 bases between them. The CDR3 is made up of 13 amino acids. The germline V gene encodes CDR1 SGHRS and CDR2 YFSETQ. The sample originates from a study of T cell responses to AZD1222 COVID-19 vaccine. Turning to the study itself: The analysis combined second doses at about 4 or about 12 weeks.

Study findings and constraints: Baseline serostatus was positive in only a handful of AZD1222 recipients. Breadth and depth of Spike-specific TCRs rose after two AZD1222 doses. Possibly, clonal diversity was underestimated; donors were largely white British and included more females.

Sequenced by immunoSEQ multiplex PCR; TCRdb stores in-frame clones only, minus some. The sample has more than 95,000 clones, less than 90% seen once. The sequencing used peripheral blood, collected on day 0 of AZD1222 vaccination. The J gene is TRBJ1-2, the V gene TRBV5-1; a weak D match, TRBD1 (6 bases). The TCR was taken from an adult in good health. CDR3: CASSAGQNYGYTF. The CDR3 bases are TGCGCCAGCAGCGCAGGACAGAACTATGGCTACACCTTC.